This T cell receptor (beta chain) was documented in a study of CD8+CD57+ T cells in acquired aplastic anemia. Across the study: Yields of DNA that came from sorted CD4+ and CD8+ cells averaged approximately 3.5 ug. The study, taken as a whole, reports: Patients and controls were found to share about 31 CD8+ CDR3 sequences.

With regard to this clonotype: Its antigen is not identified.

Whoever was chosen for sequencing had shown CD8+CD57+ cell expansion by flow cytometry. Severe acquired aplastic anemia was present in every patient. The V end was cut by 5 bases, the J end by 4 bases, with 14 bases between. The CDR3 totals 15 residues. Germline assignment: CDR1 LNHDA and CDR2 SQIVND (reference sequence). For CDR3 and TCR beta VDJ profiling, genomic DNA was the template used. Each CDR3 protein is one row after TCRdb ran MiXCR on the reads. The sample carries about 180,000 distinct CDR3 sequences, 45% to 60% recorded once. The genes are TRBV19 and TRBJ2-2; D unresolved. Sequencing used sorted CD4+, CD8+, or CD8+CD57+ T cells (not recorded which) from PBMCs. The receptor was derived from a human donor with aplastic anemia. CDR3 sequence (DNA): TGTGCCAGTAGTCCTCTTCGGGCGACCACCGGGGAGCTGTTTTTT. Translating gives CASSPLRATTGELFF.